Shown below are 19 T cell receptor beta chains from a single sample sequenced in a study of blood T cell repertoires in COVID-19. Repertoires were generated with immunoSEQ multiplex PCR, while TCRdb's copy carries only in-frame clones and drops some. The sample lists 45,000 to 50,000 clones, around four fifths occurring once. Material: peripheral blood. The receptors were gathered from a middle-aged man with acute or convalescent COVID-19.

This rearrangement joins TRBV6-5 to TRBJ2-7; maybe TRBD2 (6 bases). V was pared by 11 bases and J by 3 bases, with 11 bases between. Germline V gene lookup returns CDR1 MNHEY and CDR2 SVGAGI. The CDR3 is 11 amino acids. CDR3 nucleotides: TGTGCCGGGCGGGGTAACTACGAGCAGTACTTC. The encoded protein is CAGRGNYEQYF.

The gene calls are TRBV4-1 and TRBJ1-2; D is unresolved. The CDR3 spans 14 residues. Trimming shortened V by 0 bases and J by 2 bases, and 7 bases separated the two germline ends. Germline V gene sequence: CDR1 MGHRA, CDR2 YSYEKL. The chain's CDR3 is CASSQDVPNYGYTF. CDR3 in DNA: TGCGCCAGCAGCCAAGATGTCCCAAACTATGGCTACACCTTC.

This chain connects TRBV2 to TRBJ1-1; 7 positions match TRBD1. CDR3 size: 12 residues. The V segment lost 11 bases and the J segment 3 bases; nucleotides outside the gene matches: 6. Germline V gene data show CDR1 as SNHLY and CDR2 as FYNNEI. CDR3 nucleotides: TGTGCCTTTGACAGGGAGGACACTGAAGCTTTCTTT. Its translation is CAFDREDTEAFF. Full variable domain (remainder filled in from reference TRBV2 and TRBJ1-1): EPEVTQTPSHQVTQMGQEVILRCVPISNHLYFYWYRQILGQKVEFLVSFYNNEISEKSEIFDDQFSVERPDGSNFTLKIRSTKLEDSAMYFCAFDREDTEAFFGQGTRLTVV.

This clone was detected only once. The chain uses TRBV18 and TRBJ1-3, with TRBD1 as a possible D gene (6 bases). The V and J ends lost 1 base and 4 bases respectively, with 20 bases between them. CDR1 is KGHSH, CDR2 LQKENI, per germline. The length of the CDR3 is 18 residues. The CDR3 DNA sequence: TGTGCCAGCTCACCACGGTGGGCCCGGGACACCTCGGGAAACACCATATATTTT. Its translation is CASSPRWARDTSGNTIYF.

This clone appeared once. The genes are TRBV19 and TRBJ1-2; D is uncertain. Trimming left V 5 bases short and J 3 bases short, with 7 bases between. The CDR3 spans 12 residues. CDR1 and CDR2 from the germline V gene are LNHDA and SQIVND (reference sequence). The CDR3 DNA reads TGTGCCAGTAGTTACCGGGACTATGGCTACACCTTC. Encoded protein: CASSYRDYGYTF. The variable domain in full, with the rest retrieved from reference TRBV19 and TRBJ1-2, is DGGITQSPKYLFRKEGQNVTLSCEQNLNHDAMYWYRQDPGQGLRLIYYSQIVNDFQKGDIAEGYSVSREKKESFPLTVTSAQKNPTAFYLCASSYRDYGYTFGSGTRLTVV.

V and J are TRBV5-1 and TRBJ2-7; 9 bases align to TRBD1. CDR1 is SGHRS and CDR2 is YFSETQ in the germline V gene. V was pared by 6 bases and J by 2 bases, with 15 bases of the junction left unmatched. The CDR3 is 17 residues long. CDR3 residues: CASIPVPGTGYPYEQYF. The CDR3 DNA follows: TGCGCCAGCATTCCCGTACCCGGGACAGGGTATCCCTACGAGCAGTACTTC.

This clone was counted once. V usage is TRBV4-1 and J usage is TRBJ1-2; no definite D call. This CDR3 comprises 13 residues. V lost 3 bases, J lost 2 bases, and 7 bases lay in between. Germline loops: CDR1 MGHRA, CDR2 YSYEKL. Here the CDR3 reads CASSHLENYGYTF. CDR3 sequence (DNA): TGCGCCAGCAGCCACTTGGAGAACTATGGCTACACCTTC.

The chain uses TRBV3-1 (or the pseudogene TRBV3-2) and TRBJ1-1; 10 bases are shared with TRBD1. J gave up 5 bases and V 1 base, and 4 bases lay outside the gene matches. CDR1 is LGHDT, CDR2 YNNKEL, per germline (reference sequence). The CDR3 runs 15 residues. CDR3 residues: CASSQGQGASTEAFF. The CDR3 nucleotides are TGTGCCAGCAGCCAAGGACAGGGGGCGAGTACTGAAGCTTTCTTT.

J is TRBJ2-2 and V is TRBV3-1 (or the pseudogene TRBV3-2); 12 bases fit TRBD1. Losses at the gene ends were 3 bases for V and 6 bases for J; bases not matched to a gene: 5. Germline CDR1 is LGHDT and CDR2 is YNNKEL (reference sequence). CDR3 length equals 16 residues. The CDR3 bases are TGTGCCAGCAGCCATGGGGACAGGGGGCGATCCGGGGAGCTGTTTTTT. It encodes CASSHGDRGRSGELFF.

This CDR3 is CASISMGRGRRGYNEQFF. The CDR3 DNA follows: TGTGCCAGCATTAGTATGGGGCGGGGTAGGAGAGGCTACAATGAGCAGTTCTTC. The gene calls are TRBV2 and TRBJ2-1; a possible D gene is TRBD2 (6 bases). The germline CDR1 and CDR2 sequences are SNHLY and FYNNEI. CDR3 length: 18 residues. Trimming shortened V by 7 bases and J by 3 bases, and 25 bases separated the two germline ends.

The chain is built from TRBV18 and TRBJ2-7; 11 nucleotides match TRBD2. The CDR3 is 15 residues long. Germline assignment: CDR1 KGHSH and CDR2 LQKENI. Losses at the gene ends were 3 bases for V and 7 bases for J; bases not matched to a gene: 8. This chain's CDR3 is CASSPTSGALGEQYF. Written as DNA, the CDR3 is TGTGCCAGCTCACCGACTAGCGGGGCTTTGGGGGAGCAGTACTTC.

The chain combines TRBV6-5 with TRBJ2-1, with unresolved D. V was shortened by 2 bases and J by 2 bases, with 7 bases between the two germline ends. The CDR3 length is 14 residues. The germline gives CDR1 MNHEY, CDR2 SVGAGI. CDR3 sequence reads: CASSYTRTYNEQFF. The DNA of the CDR3 is TGTGCCAGCAGTTACACTCGAACCTACAATGAGCAGTTCTTC.

The chain couples TRBV5-1 to TRBJ1-2, with 7 bases lining up with TRBD1. CDR1 SGHRS and CDR2 YFSETQ come from the germline V gene. This CDR3 comprises 15 residues. The V segment lost 4 bases and the J segment 2 bases; nucleotides outside the gene matches: 8. Here the CDR3 reads CASSLGQDTNYGYTF. CDR3 nucleotides: TGCGCCAGCAGCCTAGGACAGGACACAAACTATGGCTACACCTTC. Full variable domain (outside the CDR3, taken from reference TRBV5-1 and TRBJ1-2): KAGVTQTPRYLIKTRGQQVTLSCSPISGHRSVSWYQQTPGQGLQFLFEYFSETQRNKGNFPGRFSGRQFSNSRSEMNVSTLELGDSALYLCASSLGQDTNYGYTFGSGTRLTVV.

The J gene is TRBJ1-3, the V gene TRBV10-3; D perhaps matches TRBD1 (5 bases). The V end lost 7 bases, the J end lost 3 bases, and 13 bases lay between the germline ends. Germline V lookup: CDR1 ENHRY, CDR2 SYGVKD. The length of the CDR3 is 14 residues. The chain's CDR3 is CAIKEGLGGNTIYF. The CDR3 DNA reads as TGTGCCATCAAGGAGGGGCTGGGTGGAAACACCATATATTTT.

The gene calls are TRBV28 and TRBJ1-5; TRBD1 matches 10 bases. The CDR3 has 17 residues. From germline, CDR1 is MDHEN and CDR2 SYDVKM. The V gene end was trimmed by 4 bases and the J gene end by 7 bases; junction bases not matched to a gene: 13. The CDR3 loop reads CASSSGTGELGRQPQHF. Written as DNA, the CDR3 is TGTGCCAGCAGTTCCGGGACAGGGGAGTTGGGCAGACAGCCCCAGCATTTT.

The CDR3: CASSVLEAGAGELFF. In DNA form, the CDR3 reads TGTGCCAGCAGTGTACTTGAGGCAGGGGCCGGGGAGCTGTTTTTT. This sequence joins TRBV25-1 and TRBJ2-2, with TRBD1 as a possible D gene (6 bases). This CDR3 region has 15 residues. The germline gives CDR1 MGHDK, CDR2 SYGVNS. The germline V and J ends were trimmed by 4 bases and 6 bases, with 15 bases remaining between them.

The rearrangement joins TRBV6-5 to TRBJ1-3; a possible D gene is TRBD1 (5 bases). Per germline, CDR1 MNHEY and CDR2 SVGAGI. The CDR3 totals 16 residues. Trimming pared 0 bases from V and 4 bases from J, leaving 13 bases between. The CDR3 bases are TGTGCCAGCAGTTACTCGTCTGGCCAGGGAGGAAACACCATATATTTT. This gives the protein CASSYSSGQGGNTIYF.

This clone was found a few times. This chain links TRBV2 with TRBJ2-5; the match to TRBD2 covers 8 bases. The CDR3 has 13 residues. CDR1 and CDR2 from the germline V gene are SNHLY and FYNNEI. V gave up 4 bases and J gave up 3 bases; unmatched junction bases: 1. CDR3 residues: CASSGLAKETQYF. The CDR3 DNA follows: TGTGCCAGCAGTGGACTAGCGAAAGAGACCCAGTACTTC.

This sequence joins TRBV12-5 and TRBJ2-5; 7 positions match TRBD1. This CDR3 region has 16 residues. The J segment lost 2 bases and the V segment lost 2 bases, leaving 8 bases of the junction unmatched. Per the germline V gene, CDR1 is LGHNT and CDR2 is FRNRAP. The CDR3 nucleotides read TGTGCTAGTGGTTTGTCACTAGGACAGGCACAAGAGACCCAGTACTTC. This translates into CASGLSLGQAQETQYF. Together with reference TRBV12-5 and TRBJ2-5, the CDR3 gives the full variable domain: DARVTQTPRHKVTEMGQEVTMRCQPILGHNTVFWYRQTMMQGLELLAYFRNRAPLDDSGMPKDRFSAEMPDATLATLKIQPSEPRDSAVYFCASGLSLGQAQETQYFGPGTRLLVL.